A single sample is the source of the 23 T cell receptor beta chains below, sequenced in a study of cytomegalovirus exposure and HLA in healthy donors. The PCR employed 60 Vbeta primers together with 13 Jbeta primers. Using immunoSEQ multiplex PCR, the repertoire was profiled, and TCRdb retains in-frame clones only, with some absent. The sample holds roughly 120,000 clones, approximately 84% seen once. Sequences were obtained from PBMCs. The receptors come from a middle-aged man in good health and CMV-seronegative.

The rearrangement uses TRBV30 and TRBJ2-5; possible D gene TRBD1, 5 bases. The CDR3 consists of 13 residues. Germline CDR1 and CDR2: GTSNPN and SVGIG (reference sequence). Trimming removed 3 bases at V and 5 bases at J, with 13 bases between. As DNA, the CDR3 is TGTGCCTGGAGAGGGAAACCAGGGGAGACCCAGTACTTC. Its translation: CAWRGKPGETQYF.

The chain employs TRBV20-1 and TRBJ1-1, with D possibly matching TRBD1 (5 bases). V lost 3 bases to trimming and J lost 10 bases, with 12 bases between them. The CDR3 length is 11 residues. Germline V lookup: CDR1 DFQATT, CDR2 SNEGSKA (reference sequence). In DNA form, the CDR3 reads TGCAGTGCTAGCGGGGGGGAAGTAGCTTTCTTT. The encoded protein is CSASGGEVAFF.

The J gene is TRBJ2-3, the V gene TRBV7-8; D might be TRBD2 (6 bases). Germline V gives CDR1 SGHVS, CDR2 FQNEAQ. CDR3 length equals 13 residues. Trimming cost V 1 base and J 13 bases, with 15 bases left between them. CDR3 sequence (DNA): TGTGCCAGCAGCTTAGGGGGCTGGGGGGTCGAGTATTTT. Its protein is CASSLGGWGVEYF.

V usage is TRBV5-1 and J usage is TRBJ2-1; the match to TRBD2 covers 8 bases. Trimming at V came to 6 bases and at J to 8 bases, leaving 13 bases not matched to a gene. This CDR3 comprises 15 residues. The germline V gene has CDR1 SGHRS and CDR2 YFSETQ. The CDR3: CASKASGGVHHEQFF. The CDR3 DNA reads as TGCGCCAGCAAGGCCTCGGGAGGGGTCCACCATGAGCAGTTCTTC.

The CDR3 DNA reads as TGCAGCGTTGACGGGTTAGCGGGGGGCACAGATACGCAGTATTTT. It is translated as CSVDGLAGGTDTQYF. The rearrangement links TRBV29-1 to TRBJ2-3, with 9 positions matching TRBD2. Germline V gene sequence: CDR1 SQVTM, CDR2 ANQGSEA. This CDR3 region has 15 residues. The V segment lost 3 bases and the J segment 1 base; nucleotides outside the gene matches: 5.

The rearrangement links TRBV12-5 to TRBJ2-5; 10 positions agree with TRBD1. The V gene's germline CDR1 is LGHNT and CDR2 FRNRAP. Trimming removed 0 bases from V and 0 bases from J; junction bases left unmatched: 16. CDR3 length equals 21 residues. CDR3 nucleotides: TGTGCTAGTGGTTTGGTAAGGGGGACAGGGGCTTTTCTGGTGTACCAAGAGACCCAGTACTTC. This encodes CASGLVRGTGAFLVYQETQYF.

The V call is TRBV5-1, the J call TRBJ2-7, with D maybe TRBD1 (5 bases). From germline, CDR1 is SGHRS and CDR2 YFSETQ. Trimming removed 4 bases at V and 2 bases at J, with 13 bases between. There are 14 residues in the CDR3. CDR3 DNA sequence: TGCGCCAGCAGCGCATCAGGGCCCCCCTACGAGCAGTACTTC. It is translated as CASSASGPPYEQYF.

CDR3 in amino acids: CASRLDTGELFF. The CDR3 nucleotides read TGTGCCAGCAGACTGGACACCGGGGAGCTGTTTTTT. The rearrangement links TRBV11-1 to TRBJ2-2; D is undetermined. V was trimmed by 6 bases and J by 3 bases, leaving 5 bases between them. The CDR3 length is 12 residues. Germline assignment: CDR1 SGHAT and CDR2 FQDESV (reference sequence).

The chain carries TRBV28 and TRBJ1-6; TRBD1 matches at 7 bases. This CDR3 spans 16 amino acids. The V and J ends lost 1 base and 10 bases, in that order; junction bases with no gene match: 10. CDR1 MDHEN and CDR2 SYDVKM come from the germline V gene. CDR3 amino acids: CASSLSGTAPFSPLHF. The CDR3 nucleotides are TGTGCCAGCAGTTTATCGGGGACAGCGCCCTTCTCACCCCTCCACTTT.

The DNA for the CDR3 is TGTGCCAGCAGCTTGGAGACAGGTCGTAATGAAAAACTGTTTTTT. Encoded protein: CASSLETGRNEKLFF. J is TRBJ1-4 and V is TRBV5-4; a possible D gene is TRBD1 (6 bases). Germline V CDR1 and CDR2: SGHNT, YYREEE (reference sequence). The CDR3 is made up of 15 amino acids. Trimming stripped 0 bases from V and 4 bases from J, with 10 bases between.

The chain carries TRBV25-1 and TRBJ2-3; tentatively, D is TRBD2 (6 bases). The V end lost 2 bases, the J end lost 4 bases, and 10 bases lay between the germline ends. The CDR3 loop spans 14 amino acids. In germline, CDR1 is MGHDK, CDR2 SYGVNS. The CDR3 bases are TGTGCCAGCAGTGAAAGGCGGGGTCCAGATACGCAGTATTTT. Encoded protein: CASSERRGPDTQYF.

The rearrangement joins TRBV28 to TRBJ2-3; TRBD1 matches 10 bases. The trim removed 5 bases at V and 6 bases at J, leaving 14 bases unmatched. This CDR3 has 17 residues. Germline V gene sequence: CDR1 MDHEN, CDR2 SYDVKM. CDR3 nucleotide sequence: TGTGCCAGCAGTGGCCGGGACAGGGGATGGGTCACGGATACGCAGTATTTT. This encodes CASSGRDRGWVTDTQYF. Based on the CDR3 plus reference TRBV28 and TRBJ2-3, the full variable domain is DVKVTQSSRYLVKRTGEKVFLECVQDMDHENMFWYRQDPGLGLRLIYFSYDVKMKEKGDIPEGYSVSREKKERFSLILESASTNQTSMYLCASSGRDRGWVTDTQYFGPGTRLTVL.

The V gene is TRBV7-2, the J gene TRBJ2-1; 9 nucleotides align to TRBD2. The J segment lost 2 bases and the V segment lost 0 bases, leaving 14 bases of the junction unmatched. CDR1 SGHTA and CDR2 FQGNSA come from the germline V gene. This CDR3 is 20 amino acids long. DNA for the CDR3: TGTGCCAGCAGCTTAGCGAAAGGGGGCAGGGCTAGCGGGGCCTACAATGAGCAGTTCTTC. Its translation: CASSLAKGGRASGAYNEQFF.

The rearrangement uses TRBV28 and TRBJ1-1; no definite D call. V lost 6 bases, J lost 11 bases, and 10 bases lay in between. Per germline, CDR1 MDHEN and CDR2 SYDVKM. The CDR3 is 10 residues long. As DNA, the CDR3 is TGTGCCAGCAGGAGGAGAACGGCTTTCTTT. Encoded protein: CASRRRTAFF.

The table lists this clone with a count of one. The chain recombines TRBV19 with TRBJ2-3, with 8 bases identical to TRBD2. Germline trimming cut 7 bases from V and 2 bases from J; bases unmatched to any gene: 5. This CDR3 spans 14 amino acids. The germline gives CDR1 LNHDA, CDR2 SQIVND (reference sequence). CDR3 nucleotide sequence: TGTGCCAGTAATGGCGGGGGGCACACAGATACGCAGTATTTT. This gives the protein CASNGGGHTDTQYF.

In its sample, this clone was seen once. V and J are TRBV7-9 and TRBJ2-3, with D perhaps TRBD1 (5 bases). V was clipped by 5 bases and J by 0 bases, with 12 bases between them. Germline-derived CDR1 and CDR2 are SEHNR and FQNEAQ (reference sequence). The CDR3 sequence is 15 residues long. The CDR3 loop reads CASSQGSPSTDTQYF. The CDR3 DNA follows: TGTGCCAGCAGCCAGGGTTCCCCTAGCACAGATACGCAGTATTTT.

V and J are TRBV7-2 and TRBJ2-7; possibly TRBD2 for D (7 bases). The CDR3 contains 15 residues. The germline CDR1 and CDR2 sequences are SGHTA and FQGNSA. The germline V and J ends were trimmed by 5 bases and 4 bases, with 18 bases remaining between them. The CDR3 coding sequence is TGTGCCAGCAGCCTAGGCGGGGGCTCGAATTACGAGCAGTACTTC. As protein: CASSLGGGSNYEQYF.

This chain joins TRBV11-2 and TRBJ2-2; D perhaps matches TRBD1 (6 bases). Germline V lookup: CDR1 SGHAT, CDR2 FQNNGV. The CDR3 is 14 amino acids. V was pared by 5 bases and J by 8 bases, with 15 bases between. The CDR3 DNA reads TGTGCCAGCAGCCTATCCCGGACAGCTGGGGAGCTGTTTTTT. It yields the protein CASSLSRTAGELFF.

V gene TRBV25-1 combines with J gene TRBJ1-2, with 8 positions matching TRBD1. Germline CDR1 and CDR2: MGHDK and SYGVNS. Unmatched junction bases numbered 8, after V lost 7 bases and J lost 4 bases. The CDR3 sequence is 14 residues long. DNA for the CDR3: TGTGCCAGCAAAGAGAGCGGGACAGGCTATGGCTACACCTTC. It encodes CASKESGTGYGYTF.

The J gene is TRBJ1-4, the V gene TRBV7-8; a possible D gene is TRBD1 (5 bases). The CDR3 has 17 residues. The germline gives CDR1 SGHVS, CDR2 FQNEAQ. The ends were cut back, 1 base at V and 8 bases at J, with 20 bases in the middle. DNA for the CDR3: TGTGCCAGCAGCTTAGGCCCCGCCAGGGCCGAGAGGGAAAAACTGTTTTTT. Encoded protein: CASSLGPARAEREKLFF.

The genes are TRBV28 and TRBJ2-1, with D maybe TRBD1 (7 bases). The CDR3 spans 15 residues. Per germline, CDR1 MDHEN and CDR2 SYDVKM. The ends were cut back, 10 bases at V and 2 bases at J, with 18 bases in the middle. CDR3 loop: CATEGARRAYNEQFF. The CDR3 coding sequence is TGTGCCACCGAGGGGGCGAGGAGGGCCTACAATGAGCAGTTCTTC.

Concerning this clone: One junction end does not reproduce the germline sequence, and a read error may be involved. J is TRBJ1-2 and V is TRBV9, with D maybe TRBD1 (5 bases). The CDR3 has 15 amino acids. Germline assignment: CDR1 SGDLS and CDR2 YYNGEE. The CDR3 spells CASSVAPGYGNGYPF. The DNA for the CDR3 is TGTGCCAGCAGCGTAGCCCCAGGGTATGGAAATGGCTACCCCTTC.

The chain links TRBV25-1 to TRBJ2-2, with 9 nucleotides matching TRBD2. In germline, CDR1 is MGHDK, CDR2 SYGVNS. This CDR3 is built from 16 residues. With 4 bases clipped from V and 6 bases from J, the junction kept 9 bases outside the gene matches. The CDR3 loop reads CASSGRLAEGPGELFF. The CDR3 nucleotides are TGTGCCAGCAGTGGTCGACTAGCGGAGGGGCCCGGGGAGCTGTTTTTT.